Listed below are T cell receptor beta chains from one sample, sequenced in a study of regulatory T cells in long-lasting Graves disease. TCRdb re-called the multiplex PCR reads through MiXCR, storing one row per CDR3 protein. This sample has around 420,000 distinct CDR3 sequences, with about 14% found just once. The sequences come from peripheral blood mononuclear cells (PBMCs), collected at new diagnosis, from a patient treated with antithyroid drugs. These receptors came from a female donor with Graves disease. Both conserved end residues are part of each CDR3. A D gene is named only where the DNA matches it firmly. Part of the rows lack a size; the others show once, few, many or a class for expanded clones.

J: TRBJ2-6; size: few; D: TRBD2; V: TRBV5-1; CDR3: CASSFSYGSAGRGASGANVLTF; DNA: TGCGCCAGCAGCTTTTCCTACGGGTCTGCCGGGAGGGGGGCCTCTGGGGCCAACGTCCTGACTTTC
J: TRBJ1-5; size: many; D: .; V: TRBV2; CDR3: CASKLGISGNQPQHF; DNA: TGTGCCAGCAAATTAGGGATTAGCGGCAATCAGCCCCAGCATTTT
J: TRBJ2-5; size: many; D: .; V: TRBV10-2; CDR3: CASSDPGPSQETQYF; DNA: TGCGCCAGCAGTGACCCAGGGCCCTCCCAAGAGACCCAGTACTTC
J: TRBJ1-5; size: many; D: TRBD1; V: TRBV2; CDR3: CASRKGQNSNQPQHF; DNA: TGTGCCAGCAGGAAGGGACAGAATAGCAATCAGCCCCAGCATTTT
J: TRBJ1-5; size: many; D: .; V: TRBV2; CDR3: CASRTGHYQPQHF; DNA: TGTGCCAGCAGGACAGGCCACTATCAGCCCCAGCATTTT
J: TRBJ2-5; size: many; D: .; V: TRBV7-9; CDR3: CASSSGPGAFQETQYF; DNA: TGTGCCAGCAGCTCGGGCCCCGGGGCGTTCCAAGAGACCCAGTACTTC
J: TRBJ1-2; size: many; D: .; V: TRBV20-1; CDR3: CSARVPRGIYGYTF; DNA: TGCAGTGCTAGAGTCCCCAGGGGAATCTATGGCTACACCTTC
J: TRBJ2-7; size: many; D: .; V: TRBV27; CDR3: CASSSGPDYEQYF; DNA: TGTGCCAGCAGTTCGGGACCAGACTACGAGCAGTACTTC
J: TRBJ2-1; size: many; D: .; V: TRBV28; CDR3: CASTPLSSAYNEQFF; DNA: TGTGCCAGCACACCACTAAGCAGTGCCTACAATGAGCAGTTCTTC
J: TRBJ1-1; size: many; D: .; V: TRBV30; CDR3: CACQRNTEAFF; DNA: TGTGCCTGCCAAAGGAACACTGAAGCTTTCTTT
J: TRBJ1-2; size: few; D: .; V: TRBV12-3/TRBV12-4; CDR3: CASSLADWGAYGYTF; DNA: TGTGCCAGCAGTTTGGCCGATTGGGGGGCCTATGGCTACACCTTC
J: TRBJ2-4; size: .; D: TRBD1; V: TRBV7-9; CDR3: CASSPRIAGTAIIQYF; DNA: TGTGCCAGCAGCCCCCGGATCGCCGGGACAGCTATAATTCAGTACTTC
J: TRBJ2-5; size: few; D: .; V: TRBV20-1; CDR3: CSALTSRAETQYF; DNA: TGCAGTGCTTTGACCTCGCGGGCAGAGACCCAGTACTTC
J: TRBJ2-1; size: many; D: TRBD1; V: TRBV29-1; CDR3: CSVERTGEGSYNEQFF; DNA: TGCAGCGTTGAAAGGACAGGGGAAGGGTCCTACAATGAGCAGTTCTTC
J: TRBJ1-5; size: .; D: TRBD1; V: TRBV29-1; CDR3: CSVAQGANQPQHF; DNA: TGCAGCGTGGCCCAGGGGGCCAATCAGCCCCAGCATTTT
J: TRBJ2-3; size: many; D: .; V: TRBV5-1; CDR3: CASSELEGGSDTQYF; DNA: TGCGCCAGCAGCGAACTTGAAGGTGGGTCAGATACGCAGTATTTT
J: TRBJ2-3; size: many; D: .; V: TRBV7-9; CDR3: CASSLGVPQGIDTQYF; DNA: TGTGCCAGCAGCTTAGGGGTTCCGCAGGGAATAGATACGCAGTATTTT
J: TRBJ2-5; size: few; D: .; V: TRBV25-1; CDR3: CASSEEGARQTQYF; DNA: TGTGCCAGCAGTGAAGAAGGAGCCCGACAGACCCAGTACTTC
J: TRBJ2-1; size: many; D: TRBD1; V: TRBV27; CDR3: CASSSRTGGNEQFF; DNA: TGTGCCAGCAGTTCCCGGACAGGGGGCAATGAGCAGTTCTTC
J: TRBJ2-5; size: many; D: .; V: TRBV5-5; CDR3: CASSLRSWETQYF; DNA: TGTGCCAGCAGCTTACGGTCATGGGAGACCCAGTACTTC
J: TRBJ2-1; size: few; D: .; V: TRBV10-1; CDR3: CASSPSTGGDGRGGAYNEQFF; DNA: TGCGCCAGCAGCCCGTCAACAGGGGGCGATGGGCGGGGGGGGGCCTACAATGAGCAGTTCTTC
J: TRBJ1-2; size: few; D: .; V: TRBV5-1; CDR3: CASSSLGGRGSSNYGYTF; DNA: TGCGCCAGCAGCTCCCTCGGGGGACGGGGATCATCTAACTATGGCTACACCTTC
J: TRBJ2-1; size: few; D: .; V: TRBV3-1; CDR3: CASSQETIEDNEQFF; DNA: TGTGCCAGCAGCCAAGAGACTATTGAGGACAATGAGCAGTTCTTC
J: TRBJ1-5; size: many; D: TRBD1; V: TRBV24-1; CDR3: CATSDQGAGQPQHF; DNA: TGTGCCACCAGCGACCAGGGGGCCGGTCAGCCCCAGCATTTT
J: TRBJ1-1; size: many; D: .; V: TRBV7-6; CDR3: CASSSNPQGSEAFF; DNA: TGTGCCAGCAGCTCAAATCCACAGGGATCTGAAGCTTTCTTT
J: TRBJ1-5; size: few; D: .; V: TRBV3-1; CDR3: CASSQERKRTDSNQPQHF; DNA: TGTGCCAGCAGCCAAGAACGAAAGCGAACAGATAGCAATCAGCCCCAGCATTTT
J: TRBJ2-1; size: many; D: TRBD2; V: TRBV11-3; CDR3: CASSPRSSGRVDEQFF; DNA: TGTGCCAGCAGCCCACGGAGTAGCGGGAGAGTGGATGAGCAGTTCTTC
J: TRBJ2-3; size: many; D: TRBD1; V: TRBV12-3/TRBV12-4; CDR3: CASSLGRGPRTDTQYF; DNA: TGTGCCAGCAGTTTAGGTAGGGGGCCTAGGACAGATACGCAGTATTTT